This T cell receptor beta chain was retrieved from a study of blood T cell repertoires in COVID-19. About the study: Sites in the United States, Italy and Spain provided acute and convalescent COVID-19 samples. PBMCs, B-cell-depleted T cells, or T cells were the source of the cDNA or gDNA that made up the material.

Authors' analysis steps: Estimation of nucleated cell counts relied on the amplification of reference gene primers. Using immunoSEQ multiplex PCR, the repertoire was profiled, and TCRdb retains in-frame clones only, with some absent. From that table come the V and J calls and clone size; the DNA was used to work out D and trimming. This sample has approximately 12,000 clones, with about 70% found just once. The V segment lost 4 bases and the J segment 5 bases; nucleotides outside the gene matches: 2. The CDR3 runs 12 residues. Germline-derived CDR1 and CDR2 are SGHRS and YFSETQ. The gene calls are TRBV5-1 and TRBJ1-2; 7 bases are shared with TRBD1. Sequencing was performed on peripheral blood. The sequence came from a man aged 55 to 69 with COVID-19, enrolled during active disease. The CDR3 loop is CASSQGEYGYTF. Here the CDR3 DNA reads TGCGCCAGCAGCCAGGGGGAGTATGGCTACACCTTC.